What follows are 31 T cell receptor beta chains derived from one specimen sequenced in a study of T cell repertoires in cytomegalovirus infection. Using its own MiXCR run on the reads, TCRdb lists one record per CDR3 protein. Of 640,000 or so distinct CDR3 sequences listed, around 30% were seen once; the top ten hold around a sixth. Their specific antigens are unknown. The material sequenced was cultured PBMCs, taken from culture after CMV antigen stimulation. All receptors come from a human donor in good health (CMV status not recorded). Some clones in this sample may be carry-over from other donors' samples.

This clonotype was detected only a few times. In DNA form, the CDR3 reads TGTGCCAGCAGCCACCAACAGGGGGAAGTCGGGGAGCTGTTTTTT. This encodes CASSHQQGEVGELFF. The chain uses TRBV6-1 and TRBJ2-2, with 8 bases lining up with TRBD1. Losses at the gene ends were 6 bases for V and 7 bases for J; bases not matched to a gene: 10. This CDR3 comprises 15 residues. Per the germline V gene, CDR1 is MNHNS and CDR2 is SASEGT.

The chain combines TRBV5-1 with TRBJ2-3, with 8 bases aligning to TRBD2. V lost 4 bases to trimming and J lost 5 bases; unmatched junction nucleotides: 9. The germline V gene has CDR1 SGHRS and CDR2 YFSETQ. The CDR3 is made up of 15 amino acids. CDR3 in amino acids: CASSPRTSSGDTQYF. The CDR3 nucleotides read TGCGCCAGCAGCCCGAGGACTAGCTCCGGAGATACGCAGTATTTT.

This clonotype was seen at least ten times. The chain uses TRBV7-2 and TRBJ1-1, with D possibly matching TRBD1 (5 bases). CDR1 is SGHTA, CDR2 FQGNSA, per germline. V lost 7 bases and J lost 11, with 17 bases in between. CDR3 length: 12 amino acids. The CDR3 DNA is TGTGCCAGCATGCGGGGGGTAAATGCCGCTTTCTTT. This sequence encodes CASMRGVNAAFF.

This clonotype was seen a handful of times. V and J are TRBV4-3 and TRBJ1-2; no firm D call. This CDR3 spans 16 amino acids. Germline V lookup: CDR1 LGHNA, CDR2 YSLEER. The V gene lost 0 bases and the J gene lost 4 bases, with 15 bases spanning the gap. CDR3 sequence reads: CASSQDRGALTYGYTF. The CDR3 DNA reads as TGCGCCAGCAGCCAAGATAGAGGTGCACTAACCTATGGCTACACCTTC.

The chain uses TRBV28 and TRBJ1-5; perhaps TRBD1 as D (6 bases). The V gene lost 6 bases and the J gene lost 6 bases, with 18 bases spanning the gap. The CDR3 runs 15 residues. Germline CDR1 reads MDHEN; CDR2 reads SYDVKM. Here the CDR3 DNA reads TGTGCCAGCAGCTACGACAGGAACACCCCTCAGCCCCAGCATTTT. This translates into CASSYDRNTPQPQHF.

This clonotype was observed a handful of times. The genes are TRBV7-2 and TRBJ2-7, with D possibly TRBD2 on 5 matching bases. V lost 2 bases and J 0 bases, leaving 14 bases between the germline ends. The CDR3 extends over 16 amino acids. In germline, CDR1 is SGHTA, CDR2 FQGNSA. CDR3 in DNA: TGTGCCAGCAGCTTACGGCGGGTGGACGTCTCCTACGAGCAGTACTTC. It yields the protein CASSLRRVDVSYEQYF. Full variable domain (rest looked up from reference TRBV7-2 and TRBJ2-7): GAGVSQSPSNKVTEKGKDVELRCDPISGHTALYWYRQSLGQGLEFLIYFQGNSAPDKSGLPSDRFSAERTGGSVSTLTIQRTQQEDSAVYLCASSLRRVDVSYEQYFGPGTRLTVT.

There are a few counts of this clonotype. The chain recombines TRBV10-3 with TRBJ2-7; perhaps TRBD1 as D (6 bases). Trimming removed 2 bases at V and 5 bases at J, with 16 bases between. The CDR3 is 15 residues long. From germline, CDR1 is ENHRY and CDR2 SYGVKD. The CDR3 loop is CAISEIARGGNEQYF. The CDR3 DNA sequence: TGTGCCATCAGTGAGATCGCCAGGGGTGGGAACGAGCAGTACTTC.

Regarding this clonotype: A read error may produce the germline difference seen at one junction end. The genes are TRBV12-3 or TRBV12-4 and TRBJ2-3, with D possibly being TRBD2 (5 bases). CDR3 length: 16 residues. The CDR3 protein is CASNLLSGEQQYTQYF. Written as DNA, the CDR3 is TGTGCCAGCAATTTACTAAGCGGCGAGCAACAGTATACGCAGTATTTT.

This clonotype was seen a handful of times. The chain links TRBV7-9 to TRBJ1-2; D not resolved. The CDR3 has 16 residues. The V gene's germline CDR1 is SEHNR and CDR2 FQNEAQ (reference sequence). The V and J ends lost 7 bases and 2 bases respectively, with 20 bases between them. For the CDR3, the DNA is TGTGCCAGCAACATGGGCCTGGTAGGCGTGAACTATGGCTACACCTTC. This encodes CASNMGLVGVNYGYTF.

This clonotype was recorded many times. V gene TRBV12-3 or TRBV12-4 combines with J gene TRBJ1-3; TRBD1 is a possible D gene (6 bases). The CDR3 is 14 residues long. V was clipped by 6 bases and J by 4 bases, with 13 bases between them. This CDR3 is CASSLTGSGNTIYF. The CDR3 DNA sequence: TGTGCCAGCAGCTTGACAGGATCCGGAAACACCATATATTTT.

This clonotype was seen more than once but under ten times. The V call is TRBV6-1, the J call TRBJ2-7; D may be TRBD2 (5 bases). CDR1 and CDR2 from the germline V gene are MNHNS and SASEGT. The V and J ends lost 9 bases and 5 bases respectively, with 17 bases between them. This CDR3 is 13 amino acids long. CDR3 sequence (DNA): TGTGCCAGTAGCCGTGGGAGCATGAACGAGCAGTACTTC. It is translated as CASSRGSMNEQYF.

With regard to this clonotype: At one end the junction does not follow the germline gene, possibly because of a read error. The chain is built from TRBV7-9 and TRBJ1-6; 10 positions agree with TRBD1. The CDR3 runs to 17 residues. CDR1 is SEHNR, CDR2 FQNEAQ, per germline (reference sequence). The CDR3 is CASSLATSGTGDSPLHF. In DNA, the CDR3 is TGTGCCAGCAGCCTAGCGACTTCCGGGACAGGGGATTCACCCCTCCACTTT.

This chain connects TRBV7-8 to TRBJ2-1; no definite D call. The germline V gene encodes CDR1 SGHVS and CDR2 FQNEAQ. Trimming removed 2 bases at V and 6 bases at J, with 8 bases between. This CDR3 is 13 amino acids long. The CDR3 loop reads CASSLRVVNEQFF. CDR3 coding DNA: TGTGCCAGCAGCTTACGAGTAGTCAATGAGCAGTTCTTC.

The J gene is TRBJ2-5, the V gene TRBV6-2 or TRBV6-3; D perhaps matches TRBD1 (5 bases). V lost 6 bases and J 4 bases, leaving 18 bases between the germline ends. The CDR3 is 15 amino acids. Germline values: CDR1 MNHEY, CDR2 SVGEGT. This chain's CDR3 is CASSPRRGARETQYF. DNA of the CDR3: TGTGCCAGCAGCCCCCGGCGTGGGGCCCGAGAGACCCAGTACTTC.

This clonotype was observed a few times. This rearrangement joins TRBV11-2 to TRBJ2-3; 13 nucleotides line up with TRBD2. The germline V gene encodes CDR1 SGHAT and CDR2 FQNNGV. Trimming removed 4 bases from V and 5 bases from J; junction bases left unmatched: 9. The CDR3 consists of 17 residues. For the CDR3, the DNA is TGTGCCAGCAGCTGGACCGGGACTAGCGGGACCTTAGATACGCAGTATTTT. Translation gives CASSWTGTSGTLDTQYF.

The chain links TRBV5-5 to TRBJ2-7; 9 positions match TRBD2. The J segment lost 3 bases and the V segment lost 4 bases, leaving 5 bases of the junction unmatched. Per germline, CDR1 SGHKS and CDR2 YYEKEE (reference sequence). This CDR3 spans 14 amino acids. CDR3: CASSIRLAVYEQYF. CDR3 coding DNA: TGTGCCAGCAGCATCCGACTAGCGGTCTACGAGCAGTACTTC.

The chain links TRBV6-5 to TRBJ2-7; no firm D call. Germline V gene sequence: CDR1 MNHEY, CDR2 SVGAGI. This CDR3 comprises 13 residues. Trimming left V 0 bases short and J 2 bases short, with 5 bases between. CDR3 in DNA: TGTGCCAGCAGTTACTCGAGCCCCTACGAGCAGTACTTC. This sequence encodes CASSYSSPYEQYF.

This sequence joins TRBV6-5 and TRBJ1-1; D unresolved. V shed 0 bases and J shed 5 bases, with 7 bases lying between them. The germline V gene encodes CDR1 MNHEY and CDR2 SVGAGI. The CDR3 totals 13 residues. DNA for the CDR3: TGTGCCAGCAGTTACTCGGCGGGAACTGAAGCTTTCTTT. Translating it yields CASSYSAGTEAFF.

This clonotype was found many times. The V gene is TRBV7-9, the J gene TRBJ2-7; TRBD1 matches at 12 bases. CDR3 length equals 15 residues. Germline CDR1 SEHNR, CDR2 FQNEAQ (reference sequence). The V and J ends lost 4 bases and 4 bases, in that order; junction bases with no gene match: 5. The CDR3 DNA reads as TGTGCCAGCAGCTCACCGGGACAGGGGGCTTACGAGCAGTACTTC. Its protein product is CASSSPGQGAYEQYF.

This clonotype was recorded many times. The CDR3 DNA reads TGTGCCAGCAGCTTAAGGGACCGGGATCAGCCCCAGCATTTT. Translating it yields CASSLRDRDQPQHF. This chain connects TRBV7-8 to TRBJ1-5; tentative D call: TRBD1 (5 bases). The CDR3 extends over 14 amino acids. Germline V lookup: CDR1 SGHVS, CDR2 FQNEAQ. V was cut by 2 bases and J by 5 bases, with 10 bases left in between.

This clonotype occurred a few times. The chain has TRBV2 and TRBJ1-6; D possibly corresponds to TRBD1 (5 bases). This CDR3 contains 14 residues. The V and J ends lost 8 bases and 4 bases respectively, with 12 bases between them. Germline CDR1 reads SNHLY; CDR2 reads FYNNEI. CDR3 in amino acids: CASEGRSYNSPLHF. The CDR3 nucleotides read TGTGCCAGCGAGGGACGGAGTTATAATTCACCCCTCCACTTT.

The sample holds a few counts of this clonotype. The chain recombines TRBV7-2 with TRBJ2-7; 9 bases agree with TRBD2. CDR3 length equals 16 residues. V shed 2 bases and J 2 bases; nucleotides not matched to a gene: 7. Germline V lookup: CDR1 SGHTA, CDR2 FQGNSA. CDR3 bases: TGTGCCAGCAGCTTAATGGCGGGAGGGGCCCCCTACGAGCAGTACTTC. Translated, it gives CASSLMAGGAPYEQYF. Using reference TRBV7-2 and TRBJ2-7 for the parts outside the CDR3, the full variable domain is GAGVSQSPSNKVTEKGKDVELRCDPISGHTALYWYRQSLGQGLEFLIYFQGNSAPDKSGLPSDRFSAERTGGSVSTLTIQRTQQEDSAVYLCASSLMAGGAPYEQYFGPGTRLTVT.

A single count supports this clonotype. This chain joins TRBV6-8 and TRBJ2-7; no reliable D call. Germline CDR1 and CDR2: MNHGY and SAAAGT. The CDR3 contains 11 residues. V was shortened by 6 bases and J by 8 bases, with 11 bases between the two germline ends. CDR3 amino acids: CASSDEVQQYF. DNA of the CDR3: TGTGCCAGCAGCGATGAAGTGCAGCAGTACTTC.

The chain employs TRBV10-3 and TRBJ2-3; tentative D call: TRBD2 (6 bases). The V gene lost 11 bases and the J gene lost 5 bases, with 17 bases spanning the gap. This CDR3 is built from 13 residues. CDR1 and CDR2 from the germline V gene are ENHRY and SYGVKD. CDR3 nucleotide sequence: TGTGCCGTCACATTCGGGGGTGGAGATACGCAGTATTTT. Its protein product is CAVTFGGGDTQYF.

This chain uses TRBV6-8 with TRBJ2-4; TRBD2 agrees at 14 bases. After removal of 7 bases from V and 1 base from J, the junction contained 9 bases not matched to a gene. The CDR3 runs to 18 residues. Germline CDR1 and CDR2: MNHGY and SAAAGT. CDR3 bases: TGTGCCAGCATCCCCGGGACTAGCGGGAGAACGGCCAAAAACATTCAGTACTTC. This translates into CASIPGTSGRTAKNIQYF.

This clonotype was detected a few times. The V gene is TRBV12-3 or TRBV12-4, the J gene TRBJ2-1; perhaps D is TRBD1 or TRBD2 (5 bases each). Trimming stripped 1 base from V and 7 bases from J, with 8 bases between. The CDR3 is 13 amino acids. The CDR3 nucleotides read TGTGCCAGCAGTTTAGGGGACGTGAATGAGCAGTTCTTC. Protein product: CASSLGDVNEQFF.

In its sample, this clonotype was seen a few times. This rearrangement joins TRBV7-8 to TRBJ1-1; D gene unclear. V was shortened by 5 bases and J by 3 bases, with 10 bases between the two germline ends. In germline, CDR1 is SGHVS, CDR2 FQNEAQ. The length of the CDR3 is 13 residues. The CDR3 DNA reads as TGTGCCAGCAGCCCCGCGGTGCACACTGAAGCTTTCTTT. Residues: CASSPAVHTEAFF.

V usage is TRBV2 and J usage is TRBJ1-1, with D uncertain. This CDR3 comprises 12 residues. Germline CDR1 SNHLY, CDR2 FYNNEI. V was shortened by 4 bases and J by 8 bases, with 11 bases between the two germline ends. CDR3: CASSGRREEAFF. CDR3 DNA: TGTGCCAGCAGTGGCCGAAGGGAAGAAGCTTTCTTT.

This clonotype was seen a handful of times. The rearrangement links TRBV6-1 to TRBJ2-5; D is uncertain. V was pared by 7 bases and J by 0 bases, with 3 bases between. CDR1 is MNHNS, CDR2 SASEGT, per germline. The CDR3 loop spans 11 amino acids. In nucleotides, the CDR3 is TGTGCCAGCAATGACCAAGAGACCCAGTACTTC. Translated: CASNDQETQYF.

The CDR3 loop is CASSLESGEKLFF. The CDR3 DNA reads TGTGCCAGTAGTCTCGAATCGGGCGAAAAACTGTTTTTT. The chain joins TRBV19 to TRBJ1-4, with D uncertain. This CDR3 contains 13 residues. Trimming cost V 5 bases and J 8 bases, with 12 bases left between them. Looked up from germline, CDR1 is LNHDA and CDR2 is SQIVND (reference sequence).

The rearrangement joins TRBV10-3 to TRBJ2-7, with TRBD2 identical over 7 bases. The CDR3 covers 14 residues. CDR1 is ENHRY and CDR2 is SYGVKD in the germline V gene. V shed 4 bases, J shed 0 bases, and the junction held 3 bases outside the gene matches. CDR3 loop: CAISGGGSSYEQYF. In DNA form, the CDR3 reads TGTGCCATCAGTGGTGGCGGGAGCTCCTACGAGCAGTACTTC.